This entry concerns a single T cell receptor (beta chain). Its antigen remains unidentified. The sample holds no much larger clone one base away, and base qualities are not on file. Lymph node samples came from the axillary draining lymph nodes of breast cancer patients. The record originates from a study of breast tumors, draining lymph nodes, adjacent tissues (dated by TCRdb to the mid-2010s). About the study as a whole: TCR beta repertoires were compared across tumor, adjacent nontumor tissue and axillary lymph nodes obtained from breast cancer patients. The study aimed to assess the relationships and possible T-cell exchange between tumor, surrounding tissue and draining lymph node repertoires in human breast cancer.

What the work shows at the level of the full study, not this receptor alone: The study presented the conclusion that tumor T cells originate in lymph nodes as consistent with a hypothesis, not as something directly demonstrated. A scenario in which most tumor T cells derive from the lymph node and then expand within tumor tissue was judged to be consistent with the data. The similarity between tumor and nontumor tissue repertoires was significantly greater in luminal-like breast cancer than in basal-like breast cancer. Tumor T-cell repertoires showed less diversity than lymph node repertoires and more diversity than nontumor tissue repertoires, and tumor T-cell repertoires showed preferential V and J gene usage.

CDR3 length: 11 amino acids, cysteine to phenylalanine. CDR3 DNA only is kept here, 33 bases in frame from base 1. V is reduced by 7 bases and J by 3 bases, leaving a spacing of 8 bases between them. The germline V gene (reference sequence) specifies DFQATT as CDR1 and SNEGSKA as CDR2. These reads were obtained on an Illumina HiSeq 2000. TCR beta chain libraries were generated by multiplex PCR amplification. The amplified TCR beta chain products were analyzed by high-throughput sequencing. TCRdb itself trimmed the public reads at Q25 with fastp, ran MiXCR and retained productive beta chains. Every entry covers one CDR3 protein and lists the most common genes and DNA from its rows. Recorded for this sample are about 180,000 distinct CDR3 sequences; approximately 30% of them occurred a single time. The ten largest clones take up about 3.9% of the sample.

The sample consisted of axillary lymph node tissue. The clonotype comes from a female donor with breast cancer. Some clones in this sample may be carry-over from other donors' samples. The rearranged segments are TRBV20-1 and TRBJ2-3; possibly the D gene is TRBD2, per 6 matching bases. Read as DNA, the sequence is TGCAGTGAGGCGGGAACAGATACGCAGTATTTT. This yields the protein CSEAGTDTQYF.